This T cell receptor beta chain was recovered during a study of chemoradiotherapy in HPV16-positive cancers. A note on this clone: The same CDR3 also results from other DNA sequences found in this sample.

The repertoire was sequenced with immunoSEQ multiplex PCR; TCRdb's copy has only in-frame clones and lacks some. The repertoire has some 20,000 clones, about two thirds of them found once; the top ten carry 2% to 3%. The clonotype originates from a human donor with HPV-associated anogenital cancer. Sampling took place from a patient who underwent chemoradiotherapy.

CDR3 in amino acids: CASRLGQGGQPQHF. Written as DNA, the CDR3 is TGTGCCAGCAGGCTCGGACAGGGGGGTCAGCCCCAGCATTTT. The chain couples TRBV27 to TRBJ1-5; 10 bases line up with TRBD1. Germline-derived CDR1 and CDR2 are MNHEY and SMNVEV (reference sequence). The V segment lost 6 bases and the J segment 6 bases; nucleotides outside the gene matches: 5. The CDR3 runs 14 residues.